What follows is one T cell receptor beta chain and its context. The record originates from a study of T cell responses to AZD1222 COVID-19 vaccine. The CDR3 contains 14 residues. Germline loops: CDR1 SEHNR, CDR2 FQNEAQ (reference sequence). Trimming cost V 9 bases and J 0 bases, with 11 bases left between them. The repertoire was sequenced with immunoSEQ multiplex PCR; TCRdb's copy has only in-frame clones and lacks some. The sample lists fewer than 55,000 clones, under 85% occurring once. The TCR sequence derives from an adult in good health. This sample comprised peripheral blood, obtained on day 0 of AZD1222 vaccination. The genes are TRBV7-9 and TRBJ2-2; D tentatively reads TRBD1 or TRBD2 (6 bases each). CDR3 region: CASGGGTNTGELFF. The CDR3, as DNA: TGTGCCAGTGGGGGCGGGACGAACACCGGGGAGCTGTTTTTT. The full variable domain, completed using reference TRBV7-9 and TRBJ2-2, is DTGVSQNPRHKITKRGQNVTFRCDPISEHNRLYWYRQTLGQGPEFLTYFQNEAQLEKSRLLSDRFSAERPKGSFSTLEIQRTEQGDSAMYLCASGGGTNTGELFFGEGSRLTVL.